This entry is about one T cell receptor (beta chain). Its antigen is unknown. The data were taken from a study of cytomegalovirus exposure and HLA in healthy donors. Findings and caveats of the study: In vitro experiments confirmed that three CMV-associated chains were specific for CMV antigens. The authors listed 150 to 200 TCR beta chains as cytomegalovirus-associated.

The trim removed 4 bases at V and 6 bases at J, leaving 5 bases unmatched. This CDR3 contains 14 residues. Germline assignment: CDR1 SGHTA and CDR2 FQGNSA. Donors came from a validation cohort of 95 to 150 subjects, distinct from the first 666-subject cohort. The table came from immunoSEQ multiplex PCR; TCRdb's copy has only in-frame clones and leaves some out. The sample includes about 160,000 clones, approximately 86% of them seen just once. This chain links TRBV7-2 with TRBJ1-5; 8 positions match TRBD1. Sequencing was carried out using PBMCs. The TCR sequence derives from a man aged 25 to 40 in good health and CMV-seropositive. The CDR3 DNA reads TGTGCCAGCAGCTCTCAGGGGGCGGGTCAGCCCCAGCATTTT. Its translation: CASSSQGAGQPQHF.